This T cell receptor (beta chain) was documented in a study of identical twins. This clonotype has more than one count but fewer than ten. CDR1 and CDR2 (germline): SGHTA, FQGNSA. The length of the CDR3 is 14 residues. Trimming at V came to 2 bases and at J to 5 bases, leaving 5 bases not matched to a gene. Healthy Caucasians supplied all donations. TCRdb reprocessed the 5' RACE reads with MiXCR, giving one entry per CDR3 protein. The repertoire consists of fewer than 650,000 distinct CDR3 sequences, with 9.6% occurring once and the leading ten covering roughly 3%. This sample also appeared in a second study, on yellow fever vaccine responses in identical twins.

The TCR comes from a woman in her late teens or twenties in good health. V usage is TRBV7-2 and J usage is TRBJ2-7; 8 nucleotides align to TRBD2. The sequenced material came from PBMCs. CDR3 residues: CASSLLAGGNEQYF. In DNA form, the CDR3 reads TGTGCCAGCAGCTTACTAGCGGGCGGCAACGAGCAGTACTTC.